The sequence of this T cell receptor beta chain was determined in a study of early T cells in non-severe SARS-CoV-2 infection. For the study at large: Unsorted whole blood bulk RNA was sequenced, with unpaired chains. Study results and limitations: A preference for anti-spike CD8 responses marked VDJdb matching, which missed private and CD4 specificities.

This clonotype has more than one count but fewer than ten. Antigen: not known. Trimming removed 1 base at V and 3 bases at J, with 8 bases between. CDR3 size: 14 residues. Germline V gene sequence: CDR1 SGHKS, CDR2 YYEKEE (reference sequence). Researchers attached unique molecular identifiers to individual cDNA molecules. MiXCR, run by TCRdb on the 5' RACE reads, gives a single entry per CDR3 protein. The sample lists tens of thousands of distinct CDR3 sequences, approximately 13% occurring once. The source is an adult who was a healthcare worker with PCR-confirmed SARS-CoV-2 infection or an uninfected control (not recorded which). This chain uses TRBV5-5 with TRBJ2-1, with D possibly called TRBD1 or TRBD2 (5 bases each). Sequencing used whole blood. The CDR3 sequence: CASSLLGVYNEQFF. The CDR3 region has the DNA TGTGCCAGCAGCTTGTTGGGGGTCTACAATGAGCAGTTCTTC. Supplemented by reference TRBV5-5 and TRBJ2-1, the full variable domain reads DAGVTQSPTHLIKTRGQQVTLRCSPISGHKSVSWYQQVLGQGPQFIFQYYEKEERGRGNFPDRFSARQFPNYSSELNVNALLLGDSALYLCASSLLGVYNEQFFGPGTRLTVL.